This paragraph reports one T cell receptor (beta chain). As handled by the study authors: The assay estimated nucleated cells by amplifying reference gene primers. Assay used: immunoSEQ multiplex PCR; TCRdb lists only in-frame clones, some missing. V, J and clone size derive from that table, while D and trimming were established from the DNA sequence. In the table there are 100,000 or so clones, more than 85% of which are singletons. This sample stems from a study of blood T cell repertoires in COVID-19. CDR1 SGHNT and CDR2 YYREEE come from the germline V gene (reference sequence). The CDR3 sequence is 15 residues long. The junction had 7 bases not matched to a gene; V was cut back by 4 bases and J by 3 bases.

The receptor was derived from a man aged 30-40 years in a cohort sampled during active COVID-19. The chain couples TRBV5-4 to TRBJ2-5; 9 nucleotides match TRBD2. The sample was peripheral blood. CDR3 amino acids: CASSAYSGGKETQYF. CDR3 sequence (DNA): TGTGCCAGCAGCGCATATAGCGGGGGTAAAGAGACCCAGTACTTC.